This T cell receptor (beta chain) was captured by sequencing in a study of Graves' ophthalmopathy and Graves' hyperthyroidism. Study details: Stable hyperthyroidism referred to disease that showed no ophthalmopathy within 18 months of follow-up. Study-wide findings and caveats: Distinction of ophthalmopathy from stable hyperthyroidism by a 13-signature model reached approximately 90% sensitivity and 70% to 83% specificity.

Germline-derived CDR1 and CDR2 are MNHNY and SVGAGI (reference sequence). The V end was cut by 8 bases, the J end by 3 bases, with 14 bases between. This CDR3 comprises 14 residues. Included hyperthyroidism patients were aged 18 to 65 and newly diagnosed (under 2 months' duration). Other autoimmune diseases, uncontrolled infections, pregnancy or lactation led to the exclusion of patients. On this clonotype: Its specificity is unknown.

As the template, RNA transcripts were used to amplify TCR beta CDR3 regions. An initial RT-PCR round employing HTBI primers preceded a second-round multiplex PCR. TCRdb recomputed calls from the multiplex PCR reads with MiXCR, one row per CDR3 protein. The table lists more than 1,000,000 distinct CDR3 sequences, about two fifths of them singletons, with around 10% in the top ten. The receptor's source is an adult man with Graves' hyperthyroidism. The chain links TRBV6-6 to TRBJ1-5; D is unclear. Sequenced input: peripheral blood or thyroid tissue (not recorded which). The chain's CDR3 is CASGPTSANQPQHF. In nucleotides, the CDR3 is TGTGCCAGCGGCCCGACTTCGGCCAATCAGCCCCAGCATTTT.